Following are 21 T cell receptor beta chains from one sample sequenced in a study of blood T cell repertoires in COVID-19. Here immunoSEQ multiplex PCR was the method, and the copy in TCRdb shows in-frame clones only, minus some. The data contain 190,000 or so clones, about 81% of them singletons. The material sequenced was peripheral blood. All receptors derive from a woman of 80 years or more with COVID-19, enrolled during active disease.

The CDR3 sequence is CASSLIQGGEKLFF. Written as DNA, the CDR3 is TGTGCCAGCAGCCTAATCCAGGGTGGTGAAAAACTGTTTTTT. This chain links TRBV11-2 with TRBJ1-4, with D possibly TRBD1 on 5 matching bases. Per germline, CDR1 SGHAT and CDR2 FQNNGV. V shed 5 bases and J shed 7 bases, with 14 bases lying between them. The CDR3 sequence is 14 residues long. The variable domain in full, completed from reference TRBV11-2 and TRBJ1-4, reads EAGVAQSPRYKIIEKRQSVAFWCNPISGHATLYWYQQILGQGPKLLIQFQNNGVVDDSQLPKDRFSAERLKGVDSTLKIQPAKLEDSAVYLCASSLIQGGEKLFFGSGTQLSVL.

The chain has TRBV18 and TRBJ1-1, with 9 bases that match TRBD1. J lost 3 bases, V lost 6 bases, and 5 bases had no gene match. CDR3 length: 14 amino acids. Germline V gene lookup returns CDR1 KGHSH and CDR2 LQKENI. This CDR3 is CASSLGQGYTEAFF. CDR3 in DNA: TGTGCCAGCTCGCTAGGACAGGGGTACACTGAAGCTTTCTTT.

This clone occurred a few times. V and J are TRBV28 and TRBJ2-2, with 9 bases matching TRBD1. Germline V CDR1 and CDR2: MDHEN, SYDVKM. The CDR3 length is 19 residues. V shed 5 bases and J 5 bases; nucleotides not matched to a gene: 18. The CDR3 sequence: CASSPLPGTGKKLTGELFF. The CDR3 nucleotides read TGTGCCAGCAGTCCCCTCCCCGGGACAGGGAAAAAGTTGACCGGGGAGCTGTTTTTT.

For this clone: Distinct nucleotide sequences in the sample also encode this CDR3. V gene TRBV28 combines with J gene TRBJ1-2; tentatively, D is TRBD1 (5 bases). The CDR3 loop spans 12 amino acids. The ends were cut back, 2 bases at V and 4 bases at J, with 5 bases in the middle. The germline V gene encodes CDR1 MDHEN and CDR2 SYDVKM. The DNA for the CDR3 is TGTGCCAGCAGTTTAAGGGGCTATGGCTACACCTTC. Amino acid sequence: CASSLRGYGYTF.

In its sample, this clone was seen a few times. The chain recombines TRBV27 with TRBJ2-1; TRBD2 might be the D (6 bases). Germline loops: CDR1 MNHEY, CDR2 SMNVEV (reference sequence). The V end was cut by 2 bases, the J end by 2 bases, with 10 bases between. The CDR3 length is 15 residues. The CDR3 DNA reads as TGTGCCAGCAGTTTAGCGGGGCTAACCTACAATGAGCAGTTCTTC. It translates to CASSLAGLTYNEQFF.

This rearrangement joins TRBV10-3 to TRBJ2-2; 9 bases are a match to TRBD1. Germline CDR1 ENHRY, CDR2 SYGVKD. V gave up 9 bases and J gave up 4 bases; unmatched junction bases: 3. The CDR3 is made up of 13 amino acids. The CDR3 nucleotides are TGTGCCATTAGGACAGGGGCCACCGGGGAGCTGTTTTTT. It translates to CAIRTGATGELFF.

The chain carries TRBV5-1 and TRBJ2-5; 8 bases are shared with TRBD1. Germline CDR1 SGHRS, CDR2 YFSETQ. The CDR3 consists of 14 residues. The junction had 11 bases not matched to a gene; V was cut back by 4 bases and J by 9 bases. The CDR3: CASSTGQGETAQYF. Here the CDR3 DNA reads TGCGCCAGCAGCACCGGACAGGGAGAGACGGCCCAGTACTTC.

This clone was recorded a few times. The CDR3 DNA follows: TGCGCCAGCAGTGAGTCGGAGGGGACTAGCACCTACGAGCAGTACTTC. This codes for CASSESEGTSTYEQYF. The chain links TRBV10-1 to TRBJ2-7; 9 bases agree with TRBD2. V lost 0 bases and J lost 2; bases outside the gene matches: 5. CDR1 is WNHNN, CDR2 SYGVQD, per germline (reference sequence). This CDR3 region has 16 residues.

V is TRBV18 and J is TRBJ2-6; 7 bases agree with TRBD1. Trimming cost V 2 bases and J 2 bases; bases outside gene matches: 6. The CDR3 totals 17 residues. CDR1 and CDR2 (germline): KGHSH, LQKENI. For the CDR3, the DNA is TGTGCCAGCTCACCAACCTATACAGGGGCTGGGGCCAACGTCCTGACTTTC. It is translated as CASSPTYTGAGANVLTF.

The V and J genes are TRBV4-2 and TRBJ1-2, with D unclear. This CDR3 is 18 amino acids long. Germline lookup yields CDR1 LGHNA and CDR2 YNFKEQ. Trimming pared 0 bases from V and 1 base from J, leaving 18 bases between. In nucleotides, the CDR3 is TGTGCCAGCAGCCAAGATTGGGCAGGTGTTATAAATAACTATGGCTACACCTTC. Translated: CASSQDWAGVINNYGYTF.

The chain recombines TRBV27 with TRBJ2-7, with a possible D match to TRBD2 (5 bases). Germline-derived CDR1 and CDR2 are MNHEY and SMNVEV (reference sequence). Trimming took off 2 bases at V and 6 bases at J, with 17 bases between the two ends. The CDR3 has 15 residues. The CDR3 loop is CASSLTWQEVFEQYF. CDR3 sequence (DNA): TGTGCCAGCAGTTTAACATGGCAGGAGGTATTCGAGCAGTACTTC.

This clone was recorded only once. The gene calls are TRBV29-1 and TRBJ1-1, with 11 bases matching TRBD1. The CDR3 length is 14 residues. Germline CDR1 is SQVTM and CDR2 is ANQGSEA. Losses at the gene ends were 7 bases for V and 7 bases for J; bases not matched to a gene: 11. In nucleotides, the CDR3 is TGCAGCGCCCACGGACAGGGGGCGATGATTGAAGCTTTCTTT. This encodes CSAHGQGAMIEAFF.

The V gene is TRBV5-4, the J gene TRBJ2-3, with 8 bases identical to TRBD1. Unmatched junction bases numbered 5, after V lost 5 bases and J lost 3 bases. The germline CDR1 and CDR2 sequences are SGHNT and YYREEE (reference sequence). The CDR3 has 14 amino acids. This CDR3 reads CASSIRQGTDTQYF. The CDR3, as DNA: TGTGCCAGCAGTATTCGACAGGGGACAGATACGCAGTATTTT.

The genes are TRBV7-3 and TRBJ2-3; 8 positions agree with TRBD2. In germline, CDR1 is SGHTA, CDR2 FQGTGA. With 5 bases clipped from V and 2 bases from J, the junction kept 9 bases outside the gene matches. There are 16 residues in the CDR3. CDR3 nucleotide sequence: TGTGCCAGCAGCCCCGCGGCGGGGGGAACCACAGATACGCAGTATTTT. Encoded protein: CASSPAAGGTTDTQYF.

In nucleotides, the CDR3 is TGTGCCAGCAGCTTTCCCGGACAGGGTGACGGAAACACCATATATTTT. The encoded protein is CASSFPGQGDGNTIYF. The chain employs TRBV5-6 and TRBJ1-3, with 8 positions matching TRBD1. The J segment lost 4 bases and the V segment lost 2 bases, leaving 8 bases of the junction unmatched. CDR3 length equals 16 residues. Germline CDR1 SGHDT, CDR2 YYEEEE.

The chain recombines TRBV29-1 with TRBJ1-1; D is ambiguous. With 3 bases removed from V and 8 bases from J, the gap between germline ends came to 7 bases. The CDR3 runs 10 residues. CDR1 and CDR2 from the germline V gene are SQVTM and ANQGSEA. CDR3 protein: CSVETGEAFF. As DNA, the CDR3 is TGCAGCGTTGAGACCGGGGAAGCTTTCTTT.

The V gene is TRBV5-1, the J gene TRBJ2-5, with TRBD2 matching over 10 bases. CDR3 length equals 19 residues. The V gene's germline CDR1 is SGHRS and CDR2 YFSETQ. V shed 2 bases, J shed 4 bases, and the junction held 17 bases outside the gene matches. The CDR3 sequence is CASSLSMLAGAAARETQYF. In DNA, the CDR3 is TGCGCCAGCAGCTTATCAATGCTAGCGGGGGCCGCGGCGCGAGAGACCCAGTACTTC.

The CDR3 reads CASSQEQGYEQYF. The DNA for the CDR3 is TGTGCCAGCAGCCAGGAGCAGGGCTACGAGCAGTACTTC. The chain has TRBV3-1 (or the pseudogene TRBV3-2) and TRBJ2-7, with a possible D match to TRBD1 (5 bases). Deletions cut 3 bases from V and 3 bases from J, with 9 bases between. This CDR3 is built from 13 residues. Germline V gene lookup returns CDR1 LGHDT and CDR2 YNNKEL (reference sequence).

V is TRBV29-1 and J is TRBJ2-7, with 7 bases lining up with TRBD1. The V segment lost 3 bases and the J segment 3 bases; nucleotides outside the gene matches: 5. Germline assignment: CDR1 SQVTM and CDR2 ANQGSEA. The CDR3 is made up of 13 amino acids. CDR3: CSVEGWDSYEQYF. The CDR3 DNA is TGCAGCGTTGAGGGTTGGGACAGCTACGAGCAGTACTTC.

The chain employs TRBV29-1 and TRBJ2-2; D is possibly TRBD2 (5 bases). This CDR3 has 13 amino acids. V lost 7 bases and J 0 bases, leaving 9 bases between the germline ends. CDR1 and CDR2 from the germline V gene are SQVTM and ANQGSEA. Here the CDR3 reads CSALRANTGELFF. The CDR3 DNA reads TGCAGCGCTCTGAGGGCGAACACCGGGGAGCTGTTTTTT.

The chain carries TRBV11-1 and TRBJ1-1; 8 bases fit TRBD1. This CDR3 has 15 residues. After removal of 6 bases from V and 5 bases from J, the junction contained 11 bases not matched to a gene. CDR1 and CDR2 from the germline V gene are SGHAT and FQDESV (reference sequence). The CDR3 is CASRIQQGGGTEAFF. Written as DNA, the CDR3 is TGTGCCAGCAGAATACAACAGGGGGGTGGTACTGAAGCTTTCTTT.